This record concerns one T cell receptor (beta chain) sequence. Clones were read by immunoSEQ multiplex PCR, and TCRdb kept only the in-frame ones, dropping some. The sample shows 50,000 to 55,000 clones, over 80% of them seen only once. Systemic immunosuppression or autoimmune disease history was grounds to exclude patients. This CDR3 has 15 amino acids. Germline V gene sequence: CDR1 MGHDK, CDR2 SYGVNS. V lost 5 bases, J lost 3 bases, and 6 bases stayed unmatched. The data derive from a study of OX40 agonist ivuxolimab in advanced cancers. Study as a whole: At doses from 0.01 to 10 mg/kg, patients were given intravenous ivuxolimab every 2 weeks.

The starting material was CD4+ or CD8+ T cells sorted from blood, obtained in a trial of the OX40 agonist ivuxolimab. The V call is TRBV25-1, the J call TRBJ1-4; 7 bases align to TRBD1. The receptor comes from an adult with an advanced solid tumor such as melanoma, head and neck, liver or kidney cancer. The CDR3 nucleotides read TGTGCCAGCAGTCGCGACAGGGACGCTAATGAAAAACTGTTTTTT. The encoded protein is CASSRDRDANEKLFF. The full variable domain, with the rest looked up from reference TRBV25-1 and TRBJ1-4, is EADIYQTPRYLVIGTGKKITLECSQTMGHDKMYWYQQDPGMELHLIHYSYGVNSTEKGDLSSESTVSRIRTEHFPLTLESARPSHTSQYLCASSRDRDANEKLFFGSGTQLSVL.